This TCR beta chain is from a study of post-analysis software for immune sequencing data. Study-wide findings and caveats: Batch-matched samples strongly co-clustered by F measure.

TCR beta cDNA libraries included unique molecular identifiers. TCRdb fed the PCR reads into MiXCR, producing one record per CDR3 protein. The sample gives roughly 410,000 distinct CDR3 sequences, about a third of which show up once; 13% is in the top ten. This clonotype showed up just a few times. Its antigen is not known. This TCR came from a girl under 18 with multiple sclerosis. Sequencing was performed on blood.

In DNA form, the CDR3 reads TGTGCCAGCAGTCCCGACAGGGCGTATAATTCACCCCTCCACTTT. Amino acids: CASSPDRAYNSPLHF. The chain is built from TRBV27 and TRBJ1-6; 7 nucleotides agree with TRBD1. CDR3 length equals 15 residues. V trimming: 5 bases; J trimming: 4 bases; junction bases outside the gene matches: 5. Germline CDR1 MNHEY, CDR2 SMNVEV (reference sequence).